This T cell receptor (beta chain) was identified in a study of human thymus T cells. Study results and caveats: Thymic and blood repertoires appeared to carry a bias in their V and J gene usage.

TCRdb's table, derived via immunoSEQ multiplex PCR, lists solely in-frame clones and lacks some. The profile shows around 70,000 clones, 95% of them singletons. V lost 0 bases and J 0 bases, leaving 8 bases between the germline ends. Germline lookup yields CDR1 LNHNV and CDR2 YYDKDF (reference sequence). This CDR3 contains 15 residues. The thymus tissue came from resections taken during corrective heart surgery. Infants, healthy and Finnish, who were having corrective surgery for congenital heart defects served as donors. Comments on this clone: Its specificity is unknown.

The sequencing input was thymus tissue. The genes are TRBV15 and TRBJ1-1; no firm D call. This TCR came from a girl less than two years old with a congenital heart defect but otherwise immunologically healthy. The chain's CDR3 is CATSRDDGLNTEAFF. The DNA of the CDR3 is TGTGCCACCAGCAGAGATGACGGGCTGAACACTGAAGCTTTCTTT.